This T cell receptor (beta chain) was obtained from a study of cytomegalovirus exposure and HLA in healthy donors. Study-wide findings and caveats: The majority of CMV-associated TCR beta chains were reported as apparently HLA-restricted in a later analysis. The authors later linked a missense DCLRE1C variant to TCR beta V- and J-gene trimming.

The PCR had 60 Vbeta and 13 Jbeta primers. Produced via immunoSEQ multiplex PCR; TCRdb's table is partial and in-frame only. The profile shows 150,000 to 200,000 clones, around 80% of them singletons. With regard to this clone: The antigen is unknown.

The receptor was derived from a man under 40 in good health and CMV-seronegative. Input material: PBMCs.

The CDR3 DNA sequence: TGTGCCAGCAGCAAACAGGACGGCCCCTACGAGCAGTACTTC. It translates to CASSKQDGPYEQYF. The chain couples TRBV27 to TRBJ2-7, with a possible D match to TRBD1 (5 bases). The CDR3 is 14 amino acids. Germline V gene sequence: CDR1 MNHEY, CDR2 SMNVEV (reference sequence). The V gene lost 6 bases and the J gene lost 2 bases, with 14 bases spanning the gap.